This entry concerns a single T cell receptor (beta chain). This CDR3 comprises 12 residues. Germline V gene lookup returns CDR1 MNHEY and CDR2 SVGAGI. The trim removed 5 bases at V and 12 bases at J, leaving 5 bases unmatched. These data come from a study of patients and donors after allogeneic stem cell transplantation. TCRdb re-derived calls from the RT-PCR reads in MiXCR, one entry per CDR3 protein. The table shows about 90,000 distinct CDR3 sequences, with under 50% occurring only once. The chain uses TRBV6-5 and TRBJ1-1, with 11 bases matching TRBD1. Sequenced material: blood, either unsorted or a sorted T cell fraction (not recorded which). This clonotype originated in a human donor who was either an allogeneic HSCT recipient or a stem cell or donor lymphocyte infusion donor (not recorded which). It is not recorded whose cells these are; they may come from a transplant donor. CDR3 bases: TGTGCCAGCAGTCGACCGGACAGGGGGCCTTTCTTT. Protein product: CASSRPDRGPFF.